This T cell receptor (beta chain) was recovered during a study of control samples from healthy donors and cancer patients. Germline assignment: CDR1 SGHTA and CDR2 FQGNSA. This CDR3 contains 13 residues. Trimming pared 1 base from V and 5 bases from J, leaving 9 bases between. Sequencing used immunoSEQ multiplex PCR; TCRdb keeps in-frame clones, though not all of them. The repertoire consists of more than 65,000 clones, with roughly 84% occurring once and the leading ten covering less than 15%. V and J are TRBV7-2 and TRBJ2-7, with TRBD2 as a possible D gene (6 bases). The receptor was isolated from a man over 45 in good health. The sample consisted of blood. The CDR3 nucleotides are TGTGCCAGCAGCTTAGAGGGACTCGACGAGCAGTACTTC. Residues: CASSLEGLDEQYF.